Each of the 9 T cell receptor beta chains below was sequenced from the same sample in a study of technical replicates of blood from a few donors (dated by TCRdb to about 2017). Receptor amplification or capture employed the immunoSEQ multiplex PCR assay. As stored in TCRdb, this immuneACCESS dataset retains in-frame rearrangements with V and J assigned. A fraction of the clones does not appear; measured against another copy, unresolved V genes explain less than half of the discrepancy, and the remainder lacks a known reason. Across this sample there are roughly 70,000 clones, with around 96% seen only once. Clones ranked in the top ten supply about 0.38% of the sample. Sequenced: T cells isolated from PBMCs. The receptors stem from a human donor in good health.

A single count supports this clone. The chain carries TRBV7-9 and TRBJ2-5; D is unresolved. Trimming left V 3 bases short and J 5 bases short, with 13 bases between. In germline, CDR1 is SEHNR, CDR2 FQNEAQ (reference sequence). This CDR3 is 14 amino acids long. The chain's CDR3 is CASSFSGASETQYF. The CDR3 nucleotides read TGTGCCAGCAGCTTTTCCGGAGCGTCGGAGACCCAGTACTTC.

The genes are TRBV4-1 and TRBJ2-7; no reliable D call. The length of the CDR3 is 13 residues. Per germline, CDR1 MGHRA and CDR2 YSYEKL. Trimming took off 1 base at V and 0 bases at J, with 4 bases between the two ends. CDR3 DNA: TGCGCCAGCAGCCAAGGAGCCTCCTACGAGCAGTACTTC. Translating gives CASSQGASYEQYF.

The rearrangement links TRBV5-1 to TRBJ2-2; TRBD2 matches 13 bases. Per germline, CDR1 SGHRS and CDR2 YFSETQ. With V trimmed by 0 bases and J by 8 bases, 4 bases remained unmatched. This CDR3 region has 16 residues. The CDR3 DNA follows: TGCGCCAGCAGCTTGGATCCGGGACTAGCGGGAGGGGAGCTGTTTTTT. This encodes CASSLDPGLAGGELFF.

This clone was observed once. V usage is TRBV5-1 and J usage is TRBJ2-3; TRBD1 might be the D (6 bases). CDR1 and CDR2 from the germline V gene are SGHRS and YFSETQ. The CDR3 is made up of 16 amino acids. V lost 2 bases, J lost 0 bases, and 13 bases lay in between. Here the CDR3 DNA reads TGCGCCAGCAGCTTCCCAGGGGACGGGAGCACAGATACGCAGTATTTT. It specifies CASSFPGDGSTDTQYF.

This chain joins TRBV5-1 and TRBJ2-1, with a tentative D call TRBD1 (6 bases). Per germline, CDR1 SGHRS and CDR2 YFSETQ. The germline V and J ends were trimmed by 2 bases and 5 bases, with 11 bases remaining between them. The CDR3 loop spans 14 amino acids. The CDR3, as DNA: TGCGCCAGCAGCTTCGAGGACAGCGACAATGAGCAGTTCTTC. Protein sequence: CASSFEDSDNEQFF.

This chain connects TRBV4-1 to TRBJ2-7, with 10 bases aligning to TRBD2. This CDR3 has 15 amino acids. The J segment lost 3 bases and the V segment lost 4 bases, leaving 6 bases of the junction unmatched. Germline V gene lookup returns CDR1 MGHRA and CDR2 YSYEKL. CDR3 loop: CASSRLAGALYEQYF. The CDR3 region has the DNA TGCGCCAGCAGCCGGCTAGCGGGAGCGCTCTACGAGCAGTACTTC.

The J gene is TRBJ1-1, the V gene TRBV9; tentatively, D is TRBD1 (6 bases). This CDR3 spans 14 amino acids. V shed 2 bases and J shed 1 base, with 9 bases lying between them. Germline V gives CDR1 SGDLS, CDR2 YYNGEE. The CDR3 spells CASSVGQSNTEAFF. The DNA of the CDR3 is TGTGCCAGCAGCGTCGGACAGTCGAACACTGAAGCTTTCTTT.

The gene calls are TRBV19 and TRBJ2-1, with 14 bases fitting TRBD2. Germline CDR1 is LNHDA and CDR2 is SQIVND (reference sequence). The CDR3 is 18 amino acids. V lost 5 bases, J lost 3 bases, and 9 bases stayed unmatched. CDR3 amino acids: CASSPRLAGGIHYNEQFF. The CDR3 coding sequence is TGTGCCAGTAGTCCAAGACTAGCGGGAGGGATTCACTACAATGAGCAGTTCTTC.

CDR3 DNA: TGTGCCAGCTCACCAACGCAGGATCAGCCCCAGCATTTT. Residues: CASSPTQDQPQHF. The chain carries TRBV18 and TRBJ1-5; D is unresolved. V lost 2 bases and J 5 bases, leaving 7 bases between the germline ends. This CDR3 contains 13 residues. Germline V gives CDR1 KGHSH, CDR2 LQKENI.